These 8 T cell receptor beta chains were all obtained from the same sample, sequenced in a study of regulatory T cells in long-lasting Graves disease (dated by TCRdb to the early 2020s). Libraries were prepared through multiplex PCR. This sample was sequenced with an Illumina HiSeq 4000. TCR beta libraries were built with iRepertoire HTBI primers and Arm-PCR amplification of CDR3 regions. TCRdb reanalyzed the raw reads on its own, using fastp at Q25 for trimming and MiXCR for clone calling, and kept in-frame beta chains. Duplicate CDR3 protein sequences are folded into a single record with the most common DNA and genes. This sample gives approximately 540,000 distinct CDR3 sequences in total; more than 10% of them show up just once. In total, the top ten clones hold about 8.3% of the sample. What the time point label conveys for this sample: newly diagnosed GD, antithyroid drugs for less than 3 months. For both TCR sequencing and RNA sequencing, RNA was extracted from PBMCs using TRIzol.

The same specimen was also included in a second study, on T cells in Graves' hyperthyroidism and ophthalmopathy.

The sequences come from peripheral blood mononuclear cells (PBMCs), collected at new diagnosis, from a patient treated with antithyroid drugs. The receptors were sampled from a woman aged 25 to 39 with Graves disease. Donor details come from another sample of the same person, matched by shared clones.

This clonotype was picked up a small number of times. This chain links TRBV29-1 with TRBJ2-1; D gene ambiguous. CDR1 SQVTM and CDR2 ANQGSEA come from the germline V gene. The CDR3 extends over 13 amino acids. Trimming shortened V by 5 bases and J by 2 bases, and 10 bases separated the two germline ends. The CDR3 nucleotides read TGCAGCGTTATAGGGTATACCTACAATGAGCAGTTCTTC. It translates to CSVIGYTYNEQFF.

This clonotype was picked up many times. The chain carries TRBV27 and TRBJ2-7; no firm D call. The V end lost 5 bases, the J end lost 0 bases, and 14 bases lay between the germline ends. Looked up from germline, CDR1 is MNHEY and CDR2 is SMNVEV (reference sequence). The CDR3 length is 15 residues. CDR3 protein: CASSLTYRASYEQYF. In DNA form, the CDR3 reads TGTGCCAGCAGTCTAACATACCGGGCCTCCTACGAGCAGTACTTC.

Notes on this clonotype: A much more abundant neighbour one base away suggests this may be a read error. The chain carries TRBV7-9 and TRBJ2-3; TRBD2 is a possible D gene (6 bases). With 1 base removed from V and 2 bases from J, the gap between germline ends came to 13 bases. Germline CDR1 SEHNR, CDR2 FQNEAQ (reference sequence). CDR3 length: 16 residues. In DNA, the CDR3 is TGTGCCAGCAGCTTAGACTCGCGGGGCGACACAGATACGCAGTATTTT. Amino acids: CASSLDSRGDTDTQYF. The whole variable domain, remainder taken from reference TRBV7-9 and TRBJ2-3, is DTGVSQNPRHKITKRGQNVTFRCDPISEHNRLYWYRQTLGQGPEFLTYFQNEAQLEKSRLLSDRFSAERPKGSFSTLEIQRTEQGDSAMYLCASSLDSRGDTDTQYFGPGTRLTVL.

The chain carries TRBV19 and TRBJ1-2; the D is unclear. Trimming stripped 1 base from V and 0 bases from J, with 15 bases between. The CDR3 length is 17 residues. Germline CDR1 LNHDA, CDR2 SQIVND (reference sequence). CDR3 coding DNA: TGTGCCAGTAGTATAGCGGCAGTCATACTAGCTAACTATGGCTACACCTTC. Encoded protein: CASSIAAVILANYGYTF.

Many counts were recorded for this clonotype. The rearrangement joins TRBV24-1 to TRBJ2-3; 13 bases line up with TRBD2. The V and J ends lost 5 bases and 4 bases, in that order; junction bases with no gene match: 5. Per the germline V gene, CDR1 is KGHDR and CDR2 is SFDVKD. CDR3 length: 16 residues. The CDR3 reads CATSGTSGSTADTQYF. The CDR3 region has the DNA TGTGCCACCAGTGGGACTAGCGGGAGCACCGCAGATACGCAGTATTTT.

This clonotype was recorded many times. This chain uses TRBV2 with TRBJ2-5, with a possible D match to TRBD1 (5 bases). Per germline, CDR1 SNHLY and CDR2 FYNNEI. This CDR3 spans 12 amino acids. Trimming removed 5 bases at V and 3 bases at J, with 7 bases between. The CDR3, as DNA: TGTGCCAGCAGTCAGGGAAAAGAGACCCAGTACTTC. It codes for CASSQGKETQYF.

In its sample, this clonotype was seen many times. The V call is TRBV2, the J call TRBJ1-5, with 7 bases aligning to TRBD1. CDR1 and CDR2 (germline): SNHLY, FYNNEI. This CDR3 has 16 amino acids. J was trimmed by 0 bases and V by 5 bases; bases with no gene match: 7. The CDR3 is CASSRQQGYSNQPQHF. The DNA for the CDR3 is TGTGCCAGCAGTCGACAACAGGGGTATAGCAATCAGCCCCAGCATTTT.

This clonotype has just a few counts. This chain connects TRBV6-2 or TRBV6-3 to TRBJ2-2; D perhaps matches TRBD2 (6 bases). In germline, CDR1 is MNHEY, CDR2 SVGEGT. This CDR3 is built from 14 residues. V was pared by 10 bases and J by 5 bases, with 17 bases between. The CDR3 coding sequence is TGTGCCACCAAAAGTGCAGGGAGGACCGGGGAGCTGTTTTTT. It codes for CATKSAGRTGELFF.